Presented here are 32 T cell receptor beta chains from one specimen sequenced in a study of T-cell memory formation after mild COVID-19. One entry per CDR3 protein, called by TCRdb with MiXCR from the 5' RACE reads. The sample consists of 44,000 or so distinct CDR3 sequences, roughly 9% of them appearing once. Source material: PBMCs or a T cell subset sorted from them (not recorded which). The receptors come from an adult woman who had mild COVID-19 (a few samples of this study predate the infection). Cell type and time point are not known.

The chain couples TRBV27 to TRBJ2-7, with 7 bases that match TRBD1. Per the germline V gene, CDR1 is MNHEY and CDR2 is SMNVEV (reference sequence). The CDR3 consists of 14 residues. The V and J ends lost 5 bases and 3 bases, in that order; junction bases with no gene match: 7. The CDR3 region is CASSQRRDSYEQYF. In nucleotides, the CDR3 is TGTGCCAGCAGTCAACGCCGGGACAGCTACGAGCAGTACTTC.

This rearrangement joins TRBV4-2 to TRBJ2-2; D tentatively reads TRBD1 or TRBD2 (6 bases each). Germline V gives CDR1 LGHNA, CDR2 YNFKEQ. Trimming took 1 base from V and 7 from J, leaving 10 bases between them. The CDR3 is made up of 14 amino acids. The CDR3 loop reads CASSQGGASGELFF. CDR3 in DNA: TGTGCCAGCAGCCAAGGGGGGGCTAGCGGGGAGCTGTTTTTT.

This clonotype was recorded many times. This chain joins TRBV7-2 and TRBJ2-1; D call uncertain. The CDR3 has 18 amino acids. Germline CDR1 reads SGHTA; CDR2 reads FQGNSA. V lost 4 bases and J lost 4, with 23 bases in between. DNA for the CDR3: TGTGCCAGCAGCTCTGGCTTGGGGATCGGGCCTAGGTACAATGAGCAGTTCTTC. Encoded protein: CASSSGLGIGPRYNEQFF. Supplemented by reference TRBV7-2 and TRBJ2-1, the full variable domain reads GAGVSQSPSNKVTEKGKDVELRCDPISGHTALYWYRQSLGQGLEFLIYFQGNSAPDKSGLPSDRFSAERTGGSVSTLTIQRTQQEDSAVYLCASSSGLGIGPRYNEQFFGPGTRLTVL.

This chain connects TRBV6-2 or TRBV6-3 to TRBJ2-2; 10 bases align to TRBD2. With V trimmed by 6 bases and J by 5 bases, 9 bases remained unmatched. CDR3 length: 16 amino acids. Germline assignment: CDR1 MNHEY and CDR2 SVGEGT. The CDR3, as DNA: TGTGCCAGCAGATCGCGAGCGGGAGGGCCAACCGGGGAGCTGTTTTTT. Protein sequence: CASRSRAGGPTGELFF.

This clonotype was seen a handful of times. This chain uses TRBV29-1 with TRBJ2-3; no definite D call. CDR1 SQVTM and CDR2 ANQGSEA come from the germline V gene. This CDR3 region has 13 residues. Trimming left V 0 bases short and J 4 bases short, with 8 bases between. The CDR3 reads CSVEDRAPDTQYF. For the CDR3, the DNA is TGCAGCGTTGAAGATCGGGCCCCAGATACGCAGTATTTT.

This clonotype was counted between two and nine times. The chain couples TRBV5-1 to TRBJ1-2; 8 bases fit TRBD1. In germline, CDR1 is SGHRS, CDR2 YFSETQ. V trimming: 4 bases; J trimming: 4 bases; junction bases outside the gene matches: 6. This CDR3 comprises 14 residues. CDR3 DNA sequence: TGCGCCAGCAGCCCTGACAGGGGAGGCTATGGCTACACCTTC. Amino acids: CASSPDRGGYGYTF.

The V and J genes are TRBV4-2 and TRBJ1-1; D perhaps matches TRBD1 (6 bases). CDR1 is LGHNA and CDR2 is YNFKEQ in the germline V gene. V lost 0 bases, J lost 0 bases, and 17 bases lay in between. This CDR3 contains 18 residues. CDR3 in DNA: TGTGCCAGCAGCCAAGATGCGGGGGGCTGGGAGATGAACACTGAAGCTTTCTTT. This codes for CASSQDAGGWEMNTEAFF.

V gene TRBV7-6 combines with J gene TRBJ2-1; TRBD2 matches at 10 bases. CDR3 length: 16 residues. Looked up from germline, CDR1 is SGHVS and CDR2 is FNYEAQ. The J segment lost 0 bases and the V segment lost 4 bases, leaving 3 bases of the junction unmatched. The CDR3 DNA sequence: TGTGCCAGCAGCTCCTCTAGCGGGAGCTCCTACAATGAGCAGTTCTTC. It translates to CASSSSSGSSYNEQFF.

J is TRBJ2-1 and V is TRBV15; 12 bases are a match to TRBD2. The V segment lost 0 bases and the J segment 8 bases; nucleotides outside the gene matches: 2. CDR1 is LNHNV, CDR2 YYDKDF, per germline (reference sequence). The CDR3 consists of 15 residues. CDR3 sequence: CATSRELAGGYEQFF. CDR3 coding DNA: TGTGCCACCAGCAGAGAACTAGCGGGAGGTTATGAGCAGTTCTTC.

A few counts support this clonotype. The CDR3 DNA reads TGTGCCAGCATAAAAGGGGCGGGAGGGACTTACAATGAGCAGTTCTTC. Translating it yields CASIKGAGGTYNEQFF. V usage is TRBV12-3 or TRBV12-4 and J usage is TRBJ2-1; 9 positions agree with TRBD2. With 7 bases clipped from V and 4 bases from J, the junction kept 11 bases outside the gene matches. The CDR3 is 16 residues long.

This chain uses TRBV6-1 with TRBJ1-1, with 10 bases lining up with TRBD1. Trimming took 4 bases from V and 1 from J; bases not matched to a gene: 6. Germline V gives CDR1 MNHNS, CDR2 SASEGT. The CDR3 is 16 amino acids. This CDR3 is CASSGTGGAWNTEAFF. CDR3 bases: TGTGCCAGCAGTGGGACAGGGGGAGCCTGGAACACTGAAGCTTTCTTT.

This clonotype has a handful of counts. This rearrangement joins TRBV2 to TRBJ1-1; tentative D call: TRBD1 (5 bases). V was shortened by 6 bases and J by 6 bases, with 8 bases between the two germline ends. The CDR3 contains 11 residues. The V gene's germline CDR1 is SNHLY and CDR2 FYNNEI. The CDR3 bases are TGTGCCAGCAGGGGACTTGCTGAAGCTTTCTTT. This encodes CASRGLAEAFF.

This chain uses TRBV7-3 with TRBJ2-2, with 14 bases lining up with TRBD2. V shed 0 bases and J 5 bases; nucleotides not matched to a gene: 20. This CDR3 comprises 23 residues. Germline CDR1 SGHTA, CDR2 FQGTGA. CDR3 coding DNA: TGTGCCAGCAGCTTAACGGCGGGCAGCCCTCGACTAGCGGGAGGGCCTCCAACCGGGGAGCTGTTTTTT. It is translated as CASSLTAGSPRLAGGPPTGELFF.

This clonotype came up a few times. The chain is built from TRBV4-1 and TRBJ2-7; D is possibly TRBD1 (5 bases). This CDR3 is built from 16 residues. V lost 0 bases, J lost 1 base, and 13 bases lay in between. Germline CDR1 and CDR2: MGHRA and YSYEKL. CDR3: CASSQDTRTHSYEQYF. In DNA form, the CDR3 reads TGCGCCAGCAGCCAAGATACAAGGACACATTCCTACGAGCAGTACTTC.

This clonotype was recorded many times. V is TRBV5-1 and J is TRBJ1-2; the D is unclear. Trimming shortened V by 0 bases and J by 2 bases, and 5 bases separated the two germline ends. This CDR3 region has 13 residues. Germline CDR1 SGHRS, CDR2 YFSETQ. The CDR3 here is CASSLEGNYGYTF. For the CDR3, the DNA is TGCGCCAGCAGCTTGGAAGGAAACTATGGCTACACCTTC. The entire variable domain, with the rest obtained from reference TRBV5-1 and TRBJ1-2, is as follows: KAGVTQTPRYLIKTRGQQVTLSCSPISGHRSVSWYQQTPGQGLQFLFEYFSETQRNKGNFPGRFSGRQFSNSRSEMNVSTLELGDSALYLCASSLEGNYGYTFGSGTRLTVV.

This clonotype was detected only a few times. J is TRBJ2-4 and V is TRBV5-1, with a possible D match to TRBD2 (6 bases). The CDR3 contains 15 residues. From germline, CDR1 is SGHRS and CDR2 YFSETQ. The V end lost 1 base, the J end lost 5 bases, and 13 bases lay between the germline ends. This chain's CDR3 is CASSLIPTRENIQYF. The CDR3, as DNA: TGCGCCAGCAGCTTGATACCGACTAGAGAAAACATTCAGTACTTC. Filled out from reference TRBV5-1 and TRBJ2-4, the complete variable domain reads KAGVTQTPRYLIKTRGQQVTLSCSPISGHRSVSWYQQTPGQGLQFLFEYFSETQRNKGNFPGRFSGRQFSNSRSEMNVSTLELGDSALYLCASSLIPTRENIQYFGAGTRLSVL.

The J gene is TRBJ2-1, the V gene TRBV27; TRBD2 aligns across 9 bases. Germline V lookup: CDR1 MNHEY, CDR2 SMNVEV (reference sequence). With V trimmed by 2 bases and J by 5 bases, 7 bases remained unmatched. This CDR3 is built from 16 residues. As DNA, the CDR3 is TGTGCCAGCAGTTTACCCCGGGCTAGCGGGAACAATGAGCAGTTCTTC. Translated: CASSLPRASGNNEQFF.

The chain employs TRBV9 and TRBJ2-7; perhaps D is TRBD1 or TRBD2 (5 bases each). With 0 bases removed from V and 4 bases from J, the gap between germline ends came to 11 bases. Per germline, CDR1 SGDLS and CDR2 YYNGEE. The CDR3 is 14 amino acids. The CDR3 DNA follows: TGTGCCAGCAGCGTAGGAGGGGATCTTTACGAGCAGTACTTC. Amino acids: CASSVGGDLYEQYF. The full variable domain, rest sourced from reference TRBV9 and TRBJ2-7, is DSGVTQTPKHLITATGQRVTLRCSPRSGDLSVYWYQQSLDQGLQFLIQYYNGEERAKGNILERFSAQQFPDLHSELNLSSLELGDSALYFCASSVGGDLYEQYFGPGTRLTVT.

The gene calls are TRBV20-1 and TRBJ1-6, with D maybe TRBD1 (6 bases). Trimming took 3 bases from V and 14 from J, leaving 20 bases between them. The length of the CDR3 is 14 residues. Looked up from germline, CDR1 is DFQATT and CDR2 is SNEGSKA (reference sequence). CDR3 amino acids: CSASFLMLGGSLHF. The CDR3 nucleotides read TGCAGTGCTAGTTTTTTGATGCTGGGGGGCTCCCTCCACTTT.

This clonotype occurred a few times. The J gene is TRBJ1-1, the V gene TRBV5-4, with unresolved D. The V end lost 4 bases, the J end lost 3 bases, and 7 bases lay between the germline ends. This CDR3 has 12 residues. CDR1 and CDR2 from the germline V gene are SGHNT and YYREEE (reference sequence). The CDR3 DNA sequence: TGTGCCAGCAGCCGGACGGACACTGAAGCTTTCTTT. This gives the protein CASSRTDTEAFF. Supplemented by reference TRBV5-4 and TRBJ1-1, the full variable domain reads ETGVTQSPTHLIKTRGQQVTLRCSSQSGHNTVSWYQQALGQGPQFIFQYYREEENGRGNFPPRFSGLQFPNYSSELNVNALELDDSALYLCASSRTDTEAFFGQGTRLTVV.

This clonotype has at least ten counts. This sequence joins TRBV7-2 and TRBJ2-1; 8 bases are shared with TRBD2. Trimming took 4 bases from V and 5 from J; bases not matched to a gene: 7. The CDR3 consists of 15 residues. Germline V CDR1 and CDR2: SGHTA, FQGNSA. CDR3 in amino acids: CASSSTGTRHNEQFF. The CDR3 DNA follows: TGTGCCAGCAGCTCCACCGGGACTAGACACAATGAGCAGTTCTTC.

This clonotype was seen more than once but under ten times. The CDR3 coding sequence is TGTGCCAGCAGCCTTCCCGGGGCCCTTGGCGCTTTCTTT. Protein sequence: CASSLPGALGAFF. The chain is built from TRBV6-2 or TRBV6-3 and TRBJ1-1; D is perhaps TRBD1 (5 bases). The length of the CDR3 is 13 residues. Germline CDR1 and CDR2: MNHEY and SVGEGT. Trimming left V 6 bases short and J 11 bases short, with 19 bases between.

This clonotype was detected a few times. The chain links TRBV29-1 to TRBJ2-7; maybe TRBD2 (6 bases). The length of the CDR3 is 11 residues. In germline, CDR1 is SQVTM, CDR2 ANQGSEA. V shed 7 bases and J shed 2 bases, with 9 bases lying between them. As DNA, the CDR3 is TGCAGCGCGCGGGGTGCCTACGAGCAGTACTTC. Translated: CSARGAYEQYF.

This clonotype was seen only a few times. This chain connects TRBV6-2 or TRBV6-3 to TRBJ2-5; no reliable D call. V lost 6 bases and J 0 bases, leaving 8 bases between the germline ends. Per germline, CDR1 MNHEY and CDR2 SVGEGT. The CDR3 contains 13 residues. The CDR3 DNA reads TGTGCCAGCAGCCGTATACACCAAGAGACCCAGTACTTC. As protein: CASSRIHQETQYF.

This clonotype was seen at least ten times. This sequence joins TRBV29-1 and TRBJ2-5, with 8 bases lining up with TRBD1. Looked up from germline, CDR1 is SQVTM and CDR2 is ANQGSEA. The CDR3 length is 15 residues. The V and J ends lost 1 base and 0 bases, in that order; junction bases with no gene match: 4. CDR3 sequence (DNA): TGCAGCGTTGAAGGGGCAGGGGGCCACCAAGAGACCCAGTACTTC. Translating gives CSVEGAGGHQETQYF.

The CDR3 loop is CASIPGGLSNEQFF. In DNA, the CDR3 is TGTGCCAGCATCCCAGGGGGCCTTTCCAATGAGCAGTTCTTC. V usage is TRBV6-2 or TRBV6-3 and J usage is TRBJ2-1, with 8 bases lining up with TRBD1. V was pared by 7 bases and J by 6 bases, with 8 bases of the junction left unmatched. CDR3 length: 14 amino acids. Per germline, CDR1 MNHEY and CDR2 SVGEGT.

In its sample, this clonotype was seen many times. The chain recombines TRBV15 with TRBJ2-7; tentatively, D is TRBD2 (6 bases). Trimming removed 2 bases at V and 0 bases at J, with 14 bases between. The CDR3 sequence is 16 residues long. Germline lookup yields CDR1 LNHNV and CDR2 YYDKDF (reference sequence). CDR3 amino acids: CATSRFRDSSSYEQYF. In nucleotides, the CDR3 is TGTGCCACCAGCAGATTCCGGGACTCAAGCTCCTACGAGCAGTACTTC.

The J gene is TRBJ1-5, the V gene TRBV13; 9 nucleotides agree with TRBD1. After removal of 1 base from V and 4 bases from J, the junction contained 11 bases not matched to a gene. The CDR3 length is 18 residues. Germline CDR1 reads PRHDT; CDR2 reads FYEKMQ (reference sequence). The chain's CDR3 is CASSLEGHGTGLNQPQHF. CDR3 in DNA: TGTGCCAGCAGCTTAGAGGGGCACGGGACAGGGTTGAATCAGCCCCAGCATTTT.

This clonotype was seen repeatedly, ten times or more. The genes are TRBV7-9 and TRBJ2-3, with 10 positions matching TRBD2. Unmatched junction bases numbered 12, after V lost 5 bases and J lost 7 bases. The CDR3 extends over 16 amino acids. The germline CDR1 and CDR2 sequences are SEHNR and FQNEAQ (reference sequence). The DNA for the CDR3 is TGTGCCAGCAGCCCCCGTGAGCGGGGGGGACCGAATACGCAGTATTTT. Translated: CASSPRERGGPNTQYF.

The CDR3 sequence: CASSFRGLGETQYF. The CDR3 DNA reads as TGTGCCAGCAGCTTCCGGGGGCTGGGGGAGACCCAGTACTTC. The chain couples TRBV11-3 to TRBJ2-5; D possibly matches TRBD1 or TRBD2 (6 bases each). The CDR3 loop spans 14 amino acids. CDR1 and CDR2 (germline): SGHNT, YENEEA. Trimming took 3 bases from V and 5 from J, leaving 13 bases between them.

This clonotype was seen many times. V usage is TRBV20-1 and J usage is TRBJ2-2; D may match TRBD1 or TRBD2 (5 bases each). Germline V CDR1 and CDR2: DFQATT, SNEGSKA (reference sequence). The CDR3 is 16 amino acids. With 5 bases removed from V and 4 bases from J, the gap between germline ends came to 20 bases. This chain's CDR3 is CSAAKGTGPGTGELFF. CDR3 in DNA: TGCAGTGCTGCAAAAGGGACGGGCCCGGGCACCGGGGAGCTGTTTTTT.

The table lists this clonotype with a few counts. This chain links TRBV4-2 with TRBJ2-5; 8 bases line up with TRBD1. Unmatched junction bases numbered 2, after V lost 3 bases and J lost 2 bases. The CDR3 contains 14 residues. The germline CDR1 and CDR2 sequences are LGHNA and YNFKEQ. CDR3 coding DNA: TGTGCCAGCAGCCAGACAGGGGAACAAGAGACCCAGTACTTC. Translated: CASSQTGEQETQYF.